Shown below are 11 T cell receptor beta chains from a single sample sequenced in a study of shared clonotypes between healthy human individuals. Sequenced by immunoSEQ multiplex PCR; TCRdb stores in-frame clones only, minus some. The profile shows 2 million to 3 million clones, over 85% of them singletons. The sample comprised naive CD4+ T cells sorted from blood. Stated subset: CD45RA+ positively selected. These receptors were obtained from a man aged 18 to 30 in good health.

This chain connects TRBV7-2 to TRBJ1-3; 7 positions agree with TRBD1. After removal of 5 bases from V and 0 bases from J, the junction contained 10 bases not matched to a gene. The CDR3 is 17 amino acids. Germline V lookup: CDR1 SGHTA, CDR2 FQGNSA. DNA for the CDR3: TGTGCCAGCAGCCGGGGACGGTCAGGGGGCTCTGGAAACACCATATATTTT. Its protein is CASSRGRSGGSGNTIYF.

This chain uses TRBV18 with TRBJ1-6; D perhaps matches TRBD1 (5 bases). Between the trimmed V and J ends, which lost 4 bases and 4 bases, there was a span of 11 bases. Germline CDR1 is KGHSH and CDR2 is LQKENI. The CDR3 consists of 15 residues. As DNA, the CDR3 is TGTGCCAGCTCACAGGGGACGGATTATAATTCACCCCTCCACTTT. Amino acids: CASSQGTDYNSPLHF.

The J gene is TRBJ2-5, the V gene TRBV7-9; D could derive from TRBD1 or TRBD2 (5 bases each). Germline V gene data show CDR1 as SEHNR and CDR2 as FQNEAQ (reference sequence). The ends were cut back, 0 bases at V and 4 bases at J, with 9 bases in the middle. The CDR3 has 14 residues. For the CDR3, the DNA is TGTGCCAGCAGCTTAGCGGGGCTAGCAGAGACCCAGTACTTC. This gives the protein CASSLAGLAETQYF.

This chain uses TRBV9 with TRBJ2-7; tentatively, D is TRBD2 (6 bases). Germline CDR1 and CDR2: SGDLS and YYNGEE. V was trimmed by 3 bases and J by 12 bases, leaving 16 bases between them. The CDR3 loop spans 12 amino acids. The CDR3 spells CASSAEAGSPYF. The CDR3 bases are TGTGCCAGCAGCGCGGAGGCGGGAAGCCCGTACTTC.

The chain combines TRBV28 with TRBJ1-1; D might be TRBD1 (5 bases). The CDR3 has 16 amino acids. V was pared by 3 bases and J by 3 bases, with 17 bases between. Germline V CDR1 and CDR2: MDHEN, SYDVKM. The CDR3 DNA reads TGTGCCAGCAGTTTGGGGGGAGGCAGGGCGCACACTGAAGCTTTCTTT. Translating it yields CASSLGGGRAHTEAFF.

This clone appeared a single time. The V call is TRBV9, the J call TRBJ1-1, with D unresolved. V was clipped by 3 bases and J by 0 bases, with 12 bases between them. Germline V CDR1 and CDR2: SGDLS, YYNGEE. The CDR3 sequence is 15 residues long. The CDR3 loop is CASSAYPDLNTEAFF. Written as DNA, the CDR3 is TGTGCCAGCAGCGCCTACCCAGACCTGAACACTGAAGCTTTCTTT.

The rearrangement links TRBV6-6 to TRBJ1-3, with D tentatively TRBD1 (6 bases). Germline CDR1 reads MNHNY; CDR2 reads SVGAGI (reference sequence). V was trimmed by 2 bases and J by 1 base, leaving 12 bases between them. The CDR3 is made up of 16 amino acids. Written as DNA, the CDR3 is TGTGCCAGCAGTTACCTTATCAGGGGATCTGGAAACACCATATATTTT. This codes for CASSYLIRGSGNTIYF.

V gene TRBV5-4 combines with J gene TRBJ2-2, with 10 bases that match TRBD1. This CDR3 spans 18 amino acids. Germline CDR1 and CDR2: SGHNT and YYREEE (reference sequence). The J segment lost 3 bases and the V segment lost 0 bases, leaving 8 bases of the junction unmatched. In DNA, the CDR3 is TGTGCCAGCAGCTTGGGGACAGGGGGTCCCCCCTACACCGGGGAGCTGTTTTTT. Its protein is CASSLGTGGPPYTGELFF. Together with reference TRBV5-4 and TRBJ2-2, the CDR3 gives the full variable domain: ETGVTQSPTHLIKTRGQQVTLRCSSQSGHNTVSWYQQALGQGPQFIFQYYREEENGRGNFPPRFSGLQFPNYSSELNVNALELDDSALYLCASSLGTGGPPYTGELFFGEGSRLTVL.

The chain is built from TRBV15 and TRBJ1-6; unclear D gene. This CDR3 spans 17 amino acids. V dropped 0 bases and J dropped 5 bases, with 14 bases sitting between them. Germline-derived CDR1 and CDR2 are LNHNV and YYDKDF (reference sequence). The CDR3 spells CATSRDLRTANNSPLHF. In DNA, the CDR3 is TGTGCCACCAGCAGAGATCTCCGAACAGCTAATAATTCACCCCTCCACTTT.

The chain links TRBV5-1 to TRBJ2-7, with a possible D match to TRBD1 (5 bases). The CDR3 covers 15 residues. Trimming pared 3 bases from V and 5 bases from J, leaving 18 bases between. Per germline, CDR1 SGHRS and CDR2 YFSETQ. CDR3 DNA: TGCGCCAGCAGCTCCCGGACACTTATTTCAAACGAGCAGTACTTC. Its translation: CASSSRTLISNEQYF. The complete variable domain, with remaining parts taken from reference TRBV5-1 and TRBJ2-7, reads KAGVTQTPRYLIKTRGQQVTLSCSPISGHRSVSWYQQTPGQGLQFLFEYFSETQRNKGNFPGRFSGRQFSNSRSEMNVSTLELGDSALYLCASSSRTLISNEQYFGPGTRLTVT.

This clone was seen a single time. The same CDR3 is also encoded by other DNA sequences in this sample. The CDR3 loop is CAWSPGGGETQYF. The CDR3 DNA reads as TGTGCCTGGAGTCCAGGGGGCGGAGAGACCCAGTACTTC. The rearrangement joins TRBV30 to TRBJ2-5; 8 positions match TRBD1. Germline trimming cut 2 bases from V and 4 bases from J; bases unmatched to any gene: 3. Per the germline V gene, CDR1 is GTSNPN and CDR2 is SVGIG (reference sequence). The CDR3 consists of 13 residues.